This T cell receptor beta chain appears in the sequencing data of a study of T cells after yellow fever vaccination. This CDR3 contains 15 residues. V was trimmed by 5 bases and J by 5 bases, leaving 18 bases between them. Per germline, CDR1 LNHNV and CDR2 YYDKDF (reference sequence). Making TCR cDNA involved 5'RACE template switching, which added UMIs and a universal primer site. TCRdb re-called the 5' RACE reads with MiXCR, one entry per CDR3 protein. The sample includes around 260,000 distinct CDR3 sequences, around 4.9% of them seen just once. Study outcomes and limitations: Shared CD4/CD8 clonotypes were a small share, likely from convergent recombination. After the booster, 96% of CD4 and 75% to 90% of CD8 primary-response clones were re-detected. Contaminating bulk clonotypes could be abundant in FACS-sorted repertoires.

This clonotype was found many times. The antigen is undetermined. This TCR derives from a man between 18 and 29 years old who received the YFV17D yellow fever vaccine. The sample consisted of CD4+ T cells sorted from PBMCs, taken on the day of the yellow fever booster vaccination. The rearrangement links TRBV15 to TRBJ2-5, with D possibly matching TRBD2 (7 bases). Written as DNA, the CDR3 is TGTGCCACCAGCGTTGAGGGGGGGCCGGGTGAGACCCAGTACTTC. Translating it yields CATSVEGGPGETQYF. The entire variable domain, with the rest obtained from reference TRBV15 and TRBJ2-5, is as follows: DAMVIQNPRYQVTQFGKPVTLSCSQTLNHNVMYWYQQKSSQAPKLLFHYYDKDFNNEADTPDNFQSRRPNTSFCFLDIRSPGLGDTAMYLCATSVEGGPGETQYFGPGTRLLVL.